This T cell receptor beta chain was profiled in a study of OX40 agonist ivuxolimab in advanced cancers. Sequenced by immunoSEQ multiplex PCR; TCRdb stores in-frame clones only, minus some. Of 50,000 to 65,000 clones detected, around 92% appear once; the ten largest clones hold around 15%. Germline V gives CDR1 LNHDA, CDR2 SQIVND (reference sequence). V dropped 6 bases and J dropped 5; count of bases not matched to a gene: 6. The CDR3 runs to 14 residues. Sequences were derived from CD4+ or CD8+ T cells sorted from blood, sampled in a trial of the OX40 agonist ivuxolimab. The receptor's source is an adult with an advanced solid tumor such as melanoma, head and neck, liver or kidney cancer. The gene calls are TRBV19 and TRBJ2-1, with 8 positions matching TRBD2. The DNA of the CDR3 is TGTGCCAGTAGCCCTTCGGGGGGGGACAATGAGCAGTTCTTC. Translated, it gives CASSPSGGDNEQFF. Looking up the rest from reference TRBV19 and TRBJ2-1 gives the full variable domain: DGGITQSPKYLFRKEGQNVTLSCEQNLNHDAMYWYRQDPGQGLRLIYYSQIVNDFQKGDIAEGYSVSREKKESFPLTVTSAQKNPTAFYLCASSPSGGDNEQFFGPGTRLTVL.